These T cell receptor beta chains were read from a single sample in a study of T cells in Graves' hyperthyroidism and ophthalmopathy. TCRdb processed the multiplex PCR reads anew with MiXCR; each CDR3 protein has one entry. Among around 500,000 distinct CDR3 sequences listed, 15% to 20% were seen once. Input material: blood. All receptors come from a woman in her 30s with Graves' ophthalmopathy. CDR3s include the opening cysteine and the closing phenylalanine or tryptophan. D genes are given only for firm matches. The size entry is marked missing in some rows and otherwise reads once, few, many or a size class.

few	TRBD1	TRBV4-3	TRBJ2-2	CASSQMTGGTGELFF	TGCGCCAGCAGCCAGATGACAGGGGGCACCGGGGAGCTGTTTTTT
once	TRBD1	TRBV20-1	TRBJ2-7	CSAPVTGLAEQYF	TGCAGTGCCCCCGTGACAGGGTTGGCCGAGCAGTACTTC
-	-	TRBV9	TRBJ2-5	CASSVDHSGGTQYF	TGTGCCAGCAGCGTAGATCACAGTGGTGGGACCCAGTACTTC
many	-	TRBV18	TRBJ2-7	CASSPLALPSYEQYF	TGTGCCAGCTCACCCCTAGCGCTTCCCTCCTACGAGCAGTACTTC
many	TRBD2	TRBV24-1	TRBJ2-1	CATSDLAGQAHEQFF	TGTGCCACCAGTGACTTAGCGGGCCAGGCTCATGAGCAGTTCTTC
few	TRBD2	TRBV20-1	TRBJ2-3	CSAYSLAGGPLRMLSPENTQYF	TGCAGTGCGTACTCCCTAGCGGGAGGGCCCCTCCGAATGCTCTCGCCCGAAAATACGCAGTATTTT
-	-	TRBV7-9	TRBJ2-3	CASSVEGVGADTQYF	TGTGCCAGCAGCGTGGAGGGAGTAGGCGCAGATACGCAGTATTTT
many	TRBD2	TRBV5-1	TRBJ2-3	CASSLEGGPADTQYF	TGCGCCAGCAGCTTGGAGGGAGGGCCTGCAGATACGCAGTATTTT
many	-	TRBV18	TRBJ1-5	CASSPFSNQPQHF	TGTGCCAGCTCACCTTTTAGCAATCAGCCCCAGCATTTT
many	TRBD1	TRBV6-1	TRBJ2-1	CASRRFGTGGDEQFF	TGTGCCAGCAGGAGGTTCGGGACAGGGGGGGATGAGCAGTTCTTC
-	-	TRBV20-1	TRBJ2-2	CSAAQGGGNTGELFF	TGCAGTGCTGCCCAAGGGGGAGGGAACACCGGGGAGCTGTTTTTT
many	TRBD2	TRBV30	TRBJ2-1	CAWTRGGSFNNEQFF	TGTGCCTGGACTCGCGGCGGGAGTTTTAACAATGAGCAGTTCTTC
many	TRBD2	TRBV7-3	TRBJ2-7	CASSPTSGRYVEQYF	TGTGCCAGCAGTCCTACAAGCGGGAGGTACGTCGAGCAGTACTTC
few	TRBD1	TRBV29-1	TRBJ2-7	CSAGTGPYEQYF	TGCAGCGCCGGGACAGGACCCTACGAGCAGTACTTC
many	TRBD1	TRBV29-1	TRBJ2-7	CSALPGTGSLEQYF	TGCAGCGCCCTGCCCGGGACAGGGTCCCTCGAGCAGTACTTC
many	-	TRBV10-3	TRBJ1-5	CAISESERNQPQHF	TGTGCCATCAGTGAGTCTGAACGCAATCAGCCCCAGCATTTT
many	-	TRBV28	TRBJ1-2	CASSLPATVGFPIYGYTF	TGTGCCAGCAGTTTGCCCGCCACGGTGGGCTTTCCTATCTATGGCTACACCTTC
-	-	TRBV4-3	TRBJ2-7	CASSQDLGRIYEQYF	TGCGCCAGCAGCCAAGACCTAGGGCGAATATACGAGCAGTACTTC
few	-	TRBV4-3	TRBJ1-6	CASSWTIESPLHF	TGCGCCAGCAGCTGGACAATAGAGTCACCCCTCCACTTT
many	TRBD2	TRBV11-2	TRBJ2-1	CASSLTFPSGTYNEQFF	TGTGCCAGCAGCTTAACTTTCCCTAGCGGGACCTACAATGAGCAGTTCTTC
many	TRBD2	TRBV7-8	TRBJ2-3	CASSPRRIAGATDTQYF	TGTGCCAGCAGCCCCCGTCGGATAGCGGGAGCTACAGATACGCAGTATTTT
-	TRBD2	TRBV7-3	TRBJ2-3	CASSSLVGLAGDTQYF	TGTGCCAGCAGCTCACTTGTTGGTCTAGCGGGAGATACGCAGTATTTT
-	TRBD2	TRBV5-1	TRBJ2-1	CASSYPQTSMNEQFF	TGCGCCAGCAGCTATCCACAGACTAGCATGAATGAGCAGTTCTTC
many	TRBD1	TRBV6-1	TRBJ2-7	CASSPGQIYEQYF	TGTGCCAGCTCACCGGGACAGATCTACGAGCAGTACTTC
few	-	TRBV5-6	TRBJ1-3	CASSYTHLSGNTIYF	TGTGCCAGCAGTTACACCCATCTCTCTGGAAACACCATATATTTT
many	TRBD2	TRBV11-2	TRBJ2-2	CASSETSRRTGELFF	TGTGCCAGCAGCGAGACTAGCAGGCGCACCGGGGAGCTGTTTTTT
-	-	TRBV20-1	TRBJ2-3	CSANPLSGLGTDTQYF	TGCAGTGCCAATCCTTTAAGCGGGTTGGGCACAGATACGCAGTATTTT
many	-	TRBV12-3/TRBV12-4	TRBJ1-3	CASTTMGGGNTIYF	TGTGCCAGCACTACGATGGGGGGTGGAAACACCATATATTTT
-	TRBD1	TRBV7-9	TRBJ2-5	CASSLRAGGISGIETQYF	TGTGCCAGCAGCTTAAGAGCAGGGGGAATTTCGGGGATAGAGACCCAGTACTTC
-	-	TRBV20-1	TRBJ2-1	CSARDFIGDEQFF	TGCAGTGCTAGAGATTTTATCGGGGATGAGCAGTTCTTC
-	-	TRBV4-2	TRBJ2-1	CASSQDLTLAEQFF	TGTGCCAGCAGCCAAGATCTAACTCTTGCTGAGCAGTTCTTC
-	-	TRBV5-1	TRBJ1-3	CASSLGGAPGNTIYF	TGCGCCAGCAGCTTAGGGGGGGCTCCTGGAAACACCATATATTTT
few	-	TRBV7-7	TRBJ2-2	CASSLAPGGIGELFF	TGTGCCAGCAGCTTAGCGCCTGGAGGGATCGGGGAGCTGTTTTTT
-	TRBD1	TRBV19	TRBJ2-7	CASSIGGTGADYEQYF	TGTGCCAGTAGTATAGGCGGGACAGGGGCCGATTACGAGCAGTACTTC
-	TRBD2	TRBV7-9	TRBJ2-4	CASSLELAGGPGDIKNIQYF	TGTGCCAGCAGCTTAGAACTAGCGGGAGGGCCGGGAGACATCAAAAACATTCAGTACTTC
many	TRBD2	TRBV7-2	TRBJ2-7	CASSPDGGGSDYEQYF	TGTGCCAGCAGCCCGGACGGGGGGGGCTCAGACTACGAGCAGTACTTC
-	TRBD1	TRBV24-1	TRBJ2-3	CATSDWGQGASGTGTDTQYF	TGTGCCACCAGTGATTGGGGACAGGGGGCTAGTGGGACCGGCACAGATACGCAGTATTTT
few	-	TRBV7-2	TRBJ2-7	CASSLLGAGSYEQYF	TGTGCCAGCAGCTTATTGGGGGCGGGCTCCTACGAGCAGTACTTC
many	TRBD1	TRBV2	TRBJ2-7	CASSDSTGTSYEQYF	TGTGCCAGCAGTGATTCGACAGGGACGTCCTACGAGCAGTACTTC
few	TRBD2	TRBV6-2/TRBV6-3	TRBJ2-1	CASTIGLAGVNEQFF	TGTGCCAGCACCATAGGACTAGCGGGGGTCAATGAGCAGTTCTTC
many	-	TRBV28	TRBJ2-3	CASSFWDTESSTDTQYF	TGTGCCAGCAGTTTTTGGGACACGGAGTCTAGCACAGATACGCAGTATTTT
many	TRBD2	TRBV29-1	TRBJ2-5	CSGAEAGGLQETQYF	TGCAGCGGGGCAGAGGCGGGAGGACTTCAAGAGACCCAGTACTTC
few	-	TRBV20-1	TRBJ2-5	CSATQKETQYF	TGCAGTGCTACCCAAAAAGAGACCCAGTACTTC
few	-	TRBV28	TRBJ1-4	CASSLRNEKLFF	TGTGCCAGCAGTCTCCGAAATGAAAAACTGTTTTTT
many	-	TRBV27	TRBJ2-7	CASSLSWGAEQYF	TGTGCCAGCAGTTTATCCTGGGGTGCCGAGCAGTACTTC
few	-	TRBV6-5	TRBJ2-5	CASSYYKRGQETQYF	TGTGCCAGCAGTTACTACAAGAGGGGGCAAGAGACCCAGTACTTC
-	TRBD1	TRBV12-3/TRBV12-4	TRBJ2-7	CASSFFQGAIGYEQYF	TGTGCCAGCAGTTTCTTTCAGGGGGCCATAGGCTACGAGCAGTACTTC
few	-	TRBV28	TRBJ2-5	CAAGTQYF	TGTGCCGCTGGGACCCAGTACTTC